Listed here is a single TCR beta chain. The V segment lost 10 bases and the J segment 5 bases; nucleotides outside the gene matches: 8. Germline lookup yields CDR1 KGHSH and CDR2 LQKENI. The CDR3 runs 13 residues. The sample is drawn from a study of blood T cell repertoires in COVID-19. Overall study: Material from acute and convalescent COVID-19 was sourced from the United States, Italy and Spain. PBMCs, B-cell-depleted T cells, or T cells were the source of the cDNA or gDNA that made up the material.

The authors' processing: By means of reference gene primer amplification, nucleated cell counts were estimated. Data came from immunoSEQ multiplex PCR; TCRdb stores just in-frame clones and leaves some out. V and J calls and clone size are copied from that table; D and trimming were computed from the DNA. There are 65,000 to 90,000 clones in the sample; under 95% occur only once, and about 6.1% lies in the top ten. The chain carries TRBV18 and TRBJ1-1; 9 nucleotides agree with TRBD1. Specimen: peripheral blood. This TCR was recovered from a human donor in a cohort sampled during active COVID-19. CDR3 in DNA: TGTGCCACCCAACAGGGGGCTAAGACTGAAGCTTTCTTT. It yields the protein CATQQGAKTEAFF.